This TCR beta chain came from a study of technical replicates of blood from a handful of donors. Generated by immunoSEQ multiplex PCR, the TCRdb table keeps only in-frame clones and is missing some. The sample lists more than 90,000 clones, about 95% seen once, with roughly 0.34% in the top ten. Looked up from germline, CDR1 is MNHNS and CDR2 is SASEGT. With V trimmed by 5 bases and J by 5 bases, 6 bases remained unmatched. The CDR3 is made up of 14 amino acids. The chain joins TRBV6-1 to TRBJ1-1, with 9 bases matching TRBD1. Sequenced input: T cells isolated from PBMCs. This receptor was identified in a human donor in good health. CDR3 region: CASSLQGAGTEAFF. CDR3 DNA sequence: TGTGCCAGCAGTCTACAGGGGGCCGGGACTGAAGCTTTCTTT.